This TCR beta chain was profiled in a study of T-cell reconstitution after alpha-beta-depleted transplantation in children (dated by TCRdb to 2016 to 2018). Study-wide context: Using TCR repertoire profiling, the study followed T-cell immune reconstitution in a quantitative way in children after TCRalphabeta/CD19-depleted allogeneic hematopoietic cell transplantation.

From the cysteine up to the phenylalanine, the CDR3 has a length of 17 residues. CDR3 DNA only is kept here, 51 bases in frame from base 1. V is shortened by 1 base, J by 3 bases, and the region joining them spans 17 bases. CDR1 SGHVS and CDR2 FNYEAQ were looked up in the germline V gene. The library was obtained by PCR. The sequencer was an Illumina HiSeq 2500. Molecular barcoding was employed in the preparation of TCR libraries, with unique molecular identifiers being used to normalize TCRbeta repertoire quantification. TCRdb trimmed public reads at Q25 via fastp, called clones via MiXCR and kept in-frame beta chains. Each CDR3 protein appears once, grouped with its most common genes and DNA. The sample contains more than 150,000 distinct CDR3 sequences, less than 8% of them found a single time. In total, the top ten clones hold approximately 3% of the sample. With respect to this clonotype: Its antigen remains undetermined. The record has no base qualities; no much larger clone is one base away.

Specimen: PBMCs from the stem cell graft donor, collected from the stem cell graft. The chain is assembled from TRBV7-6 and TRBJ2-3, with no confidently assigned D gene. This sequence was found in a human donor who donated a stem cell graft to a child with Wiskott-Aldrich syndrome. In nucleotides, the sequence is TGTGCCAGCAGCTTAGGGTCGGCCTCTCGTGGGACAGATACGCAGTATTTT. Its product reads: CASSLGSASRGTDTQYF.